This T cell receptor (beta chain) was captured by sequencing in a study of beta chain features in type 1 diabetes. Study-level points and caveats: It was possible that PCR favored shorter templates, equally so in patients and controls. Patients with type 1 diabetes carried fewer insertions and had more deletions at their VDJ junctions. Compared with healthy donors, patients appeared to share more similar naive, central memory and regulatory TCRB repertoires.

Ten or more counts support this clone. Its antigen remains unidentified. The sequenced template was cDNA made from the entire isolated RNA. Read counts averaged about 3.57 million for samples of naive, central memory and regulatory T cells. The data were produced by immunoSEQ multiplex PCR, yet TCRdb's version contains in-frame clones alone and is incomplete. This sample carries 450,000 or so clones, roughly 10% of them seen once, and the ten largest clones take more than 0.045%. CDR1 and CDR2 from the germline V gene are ENHRY and SYGVKD. The V and J ends lost 2 bases and 1 base respectively, with 8 bases between them. This CDR3 has 14 residues.

The chain recombines TRBV10-3 with TRBJ2-5; D possibly corresponds to TRBD2 (6 bases). Sequenced: naive CD4+ T cells from blood. This TCR was sampled from a woman under 30 in good health. CDR3 DNA: TGTGCCATCAGTGAGATAGCGGCCCAAGAGACCCAGTACTTC. Translating it yields CAISEIAAQETQYF.